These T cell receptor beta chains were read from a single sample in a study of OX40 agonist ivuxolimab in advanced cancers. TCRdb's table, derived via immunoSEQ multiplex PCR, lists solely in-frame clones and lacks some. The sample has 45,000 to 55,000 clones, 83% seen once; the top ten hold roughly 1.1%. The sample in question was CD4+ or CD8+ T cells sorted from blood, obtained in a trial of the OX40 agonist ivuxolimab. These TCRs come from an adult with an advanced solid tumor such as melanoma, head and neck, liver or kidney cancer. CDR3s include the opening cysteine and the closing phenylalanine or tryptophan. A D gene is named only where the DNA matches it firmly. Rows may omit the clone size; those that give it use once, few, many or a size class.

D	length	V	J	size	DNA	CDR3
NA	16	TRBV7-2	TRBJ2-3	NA	TGTGCCAGCAGCTTAGCAGGAGACAGATTCACAGATACGCAGTATTTT	CASSLAGDRFTDTQYF
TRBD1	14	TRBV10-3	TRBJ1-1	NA	TGTGCCATCAGCTCAGGGACAGGGGATCGTGAAGCTTTCTTT	CAISSGTGDREAFF
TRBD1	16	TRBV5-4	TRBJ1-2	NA	TGTGCCAGCAGCTTTGGAGACAGGGGGCTCGGGTATGGCTACACCTTC	CASSFGDRGLGYGYTF
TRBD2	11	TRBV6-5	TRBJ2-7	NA	TGTGCCAGCGGGGACTACTACGAGCAGTACTTC	CASGDYYEQYF
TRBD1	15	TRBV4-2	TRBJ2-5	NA	TGTGCCAGCAGCCAAGTCAGACAGGGTGGGGAGACCCAGTACTTC	CASSQVRQGGETQYF
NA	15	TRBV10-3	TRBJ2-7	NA	TGTGCCATCAGCCCCGTCGACATTCTCTCGTGGGAGCAGTACTTC	CAISPVDILSWEQYF
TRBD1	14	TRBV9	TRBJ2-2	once	TGTGCCAGCAGCGTAACGACAGGGATCGGGGAGCTGTTTTTT	CASSVTTGIGELFF
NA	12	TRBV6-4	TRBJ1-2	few	TGTGCCAGCAGTGACGGTAACTATGGCTACACCTTC	CASSDGNYGYTF
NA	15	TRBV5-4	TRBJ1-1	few	TGTGCCAGCAGCTCCCCCGCGGGCCGAAAGGGCGGAGCTTTCTTT	CASSSPAGRKGGAFF
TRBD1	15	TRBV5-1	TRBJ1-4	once	TGCGCCAGCAGCGGCACAACAGGGGCTAATGAAAAACTGTTTTTT	CASSGTTGANEKLFF
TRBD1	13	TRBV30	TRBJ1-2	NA	TGTGCCTGGAGTAACGACAGGGCCTATGGCTACACCTTC	CAWSNDRAYGYTF
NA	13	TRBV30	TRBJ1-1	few	TGTGCCTGGCGACGGTGGGGGTTCACTGAAGCTTTCTTT	CAWRRWGFTEAFF
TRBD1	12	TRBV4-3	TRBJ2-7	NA	TGCGCCGCGGGACAGGGGGCCGGGGAGCAGTACTTC	CAAGQGAGEQYF
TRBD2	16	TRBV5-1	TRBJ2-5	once	TGCGCCAGCAGCAGGGGCCAGCGGGGGACCCAAGAGACCCAGTACTTC	CASSRGQRGTQETQYF
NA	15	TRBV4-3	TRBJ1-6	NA	TGCGCCAGCAGCCAACAGGACAGTCATAATTCACCCCTCCACTTT	CASSQQDSHNSPLHF
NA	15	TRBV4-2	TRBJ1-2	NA	TGTGCCAGCAGCTGGCTGCGACAGGTTAACTATGGCTACACCTTC	CASSWLRQVNYGYTF
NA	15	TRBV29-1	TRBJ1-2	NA	TGCAGCGTTGATTCGGGGGCCCTAGCTAACTATGGCTACACCTTC	CSVDSGALANYGYTF
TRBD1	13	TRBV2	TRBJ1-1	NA	TGTGCCAGCAGTCTCACAGGGGGCACTGAAGCTTTCTTT	CASSLTGGTEAFF
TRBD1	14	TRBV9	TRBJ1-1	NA	TGTGCCAGCAGCGGGAAGGGACAGGGAACTGAAGCTTTCTTT	CASSGKGQGTEAFF
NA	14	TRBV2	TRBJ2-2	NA	TGTGCCAGCAGTGAAAGAGTGAACACCGGGGAGCTGTTTTTT	CASSERVNTGELFF
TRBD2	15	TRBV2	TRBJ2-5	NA	TGTGCCAGCAGTGTAAGGCTAGCGGGGGCTGAGACCCAGTACTTC	CASSVRLAGAETQYF
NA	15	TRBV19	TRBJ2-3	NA	TGTGCCAGTAGTAACTCGAGGGCGCCGGTGGATACGCAGTATTTT	CASSNSRAPVDTQYF
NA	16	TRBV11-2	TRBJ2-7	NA	TGTGCCAGCAGCTTAGGCCAGGGGGGATTCTCCTACGAGCAGTACTTC	CASSLGQGGFSYEQYF
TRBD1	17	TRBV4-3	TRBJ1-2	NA	TGCGCCAGCAGCCACGACTACCCGGGACAGTCCATCTATGGCTACACCTTC	CASSHDYPGQSIYGYTF
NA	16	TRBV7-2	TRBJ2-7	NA	TGTGCCAGCAGTCCCCGGAGCAGGGGTTATAGCTACGAGCAGTACTTC	CASSPRSRGYSYEQYF
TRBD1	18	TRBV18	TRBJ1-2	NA	TGTGCCAGCTCACCACGCGAAACCGGGACAGGGGACAACTATGGCTACACCTTC	CASSPRETGTGDNYGYTF
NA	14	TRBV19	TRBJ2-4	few	TGTGCCAGTAGTATGATTGACGCCAAAAACATTCAGTACTTC	CASSMIDAKNIQYF
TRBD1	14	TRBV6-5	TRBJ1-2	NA	TGTGCCAGCAGTCAAACGACAGGGATACTTGGCTACACCTTC	CASSQTTGILGYTF
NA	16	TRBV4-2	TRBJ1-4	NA	TGTGCCAGCAGCCCTAGCGGTACCCCAGGGACTGAAAAACTGTTTTTT	CASSPSGTPGTEKLFF
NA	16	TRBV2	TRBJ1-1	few	TGTGCCAGCATGGGGTGGGGGGAGCAGGCAAACACTGAAGCTTTCTTT	CASMGWGEQANTEAFF
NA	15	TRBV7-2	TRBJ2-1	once	TGTGCCAGCAGCTTAGGTCTCGGGCAGTACAATGAGCAGTTCTTC	CASSLGLGQYNEQFF
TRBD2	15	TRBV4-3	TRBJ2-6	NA	TGCGCCAGCGGTAGGGAGGGATCTGGGGCCAACGTCCTGACTTTC	CASGREGSGANVLTF
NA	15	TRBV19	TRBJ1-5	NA	TGTGCCAGTAGTTATGGGGGTTTGGAGAATCAGCCCCAGCATTTT	CASSYGGLENQPQHF